This T cell receptor beta chain appears in the sequencing data of a study of OX40 agonist ivuxolimab in advanced cancers. With respect to the entire study: Ivuxolimab, which targeted the costimulatory receptor OX40 (CD134), was an agonistic, fully human IgG2 monoclonal antibody. Patients were allowed to have had prior anti-PD-1, anti-PD-L1 or anti-CTLA-4 therapy, and around 37% of the dose-escalation patients had previously received checkpoint inhibitors. The dose-escalation cohort was about 87% male with a mean age of roughly 62 years, ranging from roughly 20 to 80. The purpose of peripheral TCRbeta sequencing was to test whether ivuxolimab changed TCR sequence diversity and led to clonal T-cell expansion. Partial responses occurred in three dose-escalation patients, of whom one had hepatocellular carcinoma and two had cutaneous melanoma. Of the approximately 54 patients in dose escalation, some 20 had hepatocellular carcinoma, some 15 had melanoma, 9 had renal cell carcinoma and 9 had head and neck cancer. Intravenous ivuxolimab was administered to patients every 2 weeks at six dose levels: 0.01, 0.1, 0.3, 1.5, 3 and 10 mg/kg. The paper describes the monotherapy dose-escalation part (N ≈ 49 patients) of the phase I trial of ivuxolimab. The investigation overall reported the following: Which antigens the clonally expanded peripheral T cells were specific for was not determined. Partial responders in the 0.1-3.0 mg/kg groups had among the lowest normalized peripheral clonal expansion, especially among CD8+ T cells. After ivuxolimab, expanded clones were on average more numerous among CD8+ T cells than among CD4+ T cells. Low levels of normalized T-cell clonal expansion were also seen in some patients who did not respond. Clonal expansion of both CD4+ and CD8+ blood T cells was observed from baseline to week 6 at doses 0.1 to 3.0 mg/kg.

For this clone: Its antigen is not yet known. The record has no base qualities; no much larger clone is one base away.

Patients with a history of autoimmune disease or receiving systemic immunosuppression were excluded from the trial. In every dose cohort, peripheral blood was drawn for TCR sequencing at baseline, cycle 4 day 1, and cycle 7 day 1. Samples were obtained from an open-label, multicenter, first-in-human phase I dose-escalation trial of ivuxolimab. Adults with locally advanced or metastatic melanoma, renal cell carcinoma, hepatocellular carcinoma or head and neck squamous cell carcinoma were enrolled in the trial. Before TCR sequencing, CD4+ and CD8+ T cells were separately sorted from peripheral blood. To sequence the TCRbeta CDR3 region, genomic DNA was isolated from the sorted cells. The immunoSEQ Assay was used for sequencing of TCRbeta CDR3 regions. In its TCRdb copy, this immuneACCESS table keeps in-frame sequences only and misses some clones. Where compared with another copy, unresolved V genes explain less than half of these, and the others have no known cause. The sample records almost 70,000 clones, 86% of which are singletons. The top ten constitute 8% to 10% of the sample.

Measured from the cysteine to the phenylalanine, the CDR3 is 13 residues long. Only the CDR3 region is kept as DNA, spanning 39 bases read in frame from base 1. The V end loses 3 bases and the J end loses 5 bases, and a stretch of 10 bases separates them. Looking up the germline V gene yields CDR1 SGDLS and CDR2 YYNGEE. Specimen: CD4+ or CD8+ T cells sorted from blood, collected in a trial of the OX40 agonist ivuxolimab. The receptor's source is an adult with an advanced solid tumor such as melanoma, head and neck, liver or kidney cancer. Recombination connected TRBV9 to TRBJ2-3; the D segment is perhaps TRBD1 or TRBD2, each sharing 5 matched bases. This receptor has the CDR3 CASSGGSRDTQYF. In nucleotides, the sequence is TGTGCCAGCAGCGGGGGGTCCAGAGATACGCAGTATTTT.